This T cell receptor beta chain was found in a study of blood T cell repertoires in COVID-19. In the study overall: Samples of COVID-19 (acute and convalescent) were obtained from the United States, Italy and Spain. Sample material is recorded as cDNA or gDNA derived from T cells, B-cell-depleted T cells, or PBMCs.

The CDR3 extends over 15 amino acids. Deletions cut 6 bases from V and 6 bases from J, with 18 bases between. Per the germline V gene, CDR1 is SNHLY and CDR2 is FYNNEI. During active infection, Seattle patients enrolled and were then monitored through disease. Study processing details: Amplification from reference gene primers served as the basis for estimated nucleated cell counts. Sequenced by immunoSEQ multiplex PCR; TCRdb stores in-frame clones only, minus some. The V and J calls and the clone size are those of that table, but D and trimming were determined from the DNA. The sample holds 85,000 to 120,000 clones, about 90% seen once.

The clonotype originates from a woman aged 45-59 years with COVID-19, enrolled during active disease. This rearrangement joins TRBV2 to TRBJ1-5; possible D gene TRBD1, 6 bases. The sequencing input was peripheral blood. Here the CDR3 DNA reads TGTGCCAGCAGAAAAGAGGGGGACGTGGGTCAGCCCCAGCATTTT. Amino acid sequence: CASRKEGDVGQPQHF.